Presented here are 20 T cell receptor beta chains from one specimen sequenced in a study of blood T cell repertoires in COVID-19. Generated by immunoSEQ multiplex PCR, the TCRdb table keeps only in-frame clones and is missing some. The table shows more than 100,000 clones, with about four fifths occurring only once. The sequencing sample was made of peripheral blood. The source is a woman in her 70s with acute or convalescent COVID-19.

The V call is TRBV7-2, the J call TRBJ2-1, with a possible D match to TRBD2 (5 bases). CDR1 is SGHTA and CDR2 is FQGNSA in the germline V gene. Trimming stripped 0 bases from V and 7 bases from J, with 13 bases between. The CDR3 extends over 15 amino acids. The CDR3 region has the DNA TGTGCCAGCAGCTTAGCCATAGCGTCGGATAATGAGCAGTTCTTC. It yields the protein CASSLAIASDNEQFF. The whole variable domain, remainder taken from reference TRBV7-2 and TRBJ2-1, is GAGVSQSPSNKVTEKGKDVELRCDPISGHTALYWYRQSLGQGLEFLIYFQGNSAPDKSGLPSDRFSAERTGGSVSTLTIQRTQQEDSAVYLCASSLAIASDNEQFFGPGTRLTVL.

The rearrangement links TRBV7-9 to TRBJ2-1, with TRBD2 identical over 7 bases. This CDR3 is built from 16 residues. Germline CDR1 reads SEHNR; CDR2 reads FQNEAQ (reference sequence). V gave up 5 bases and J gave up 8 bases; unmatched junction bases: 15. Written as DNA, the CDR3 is TGTGCCAGCAGCCGTGGGAGGGCAGGTTGGTCTCATGAGCAGTTCTTC. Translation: CASSRGRAGWSHEQFF.

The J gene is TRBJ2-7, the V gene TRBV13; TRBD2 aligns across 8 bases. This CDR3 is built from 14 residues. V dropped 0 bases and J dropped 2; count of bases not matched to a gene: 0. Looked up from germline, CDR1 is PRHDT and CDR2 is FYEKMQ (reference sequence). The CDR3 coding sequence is TGTGCCAGCAGCTTAGGGACTAGCGCCTACGAGCAGTACTTC. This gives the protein CASSLGTSAYEQYF.

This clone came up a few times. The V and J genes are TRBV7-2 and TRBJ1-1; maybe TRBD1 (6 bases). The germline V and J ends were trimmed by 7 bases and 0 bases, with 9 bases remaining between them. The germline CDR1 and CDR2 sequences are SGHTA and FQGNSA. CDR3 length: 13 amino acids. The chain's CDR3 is CASNRELNTEAFF. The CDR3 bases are TGTGCCAGCAACAGGGAGTTGAACACTGAAGCTTTCTTT.

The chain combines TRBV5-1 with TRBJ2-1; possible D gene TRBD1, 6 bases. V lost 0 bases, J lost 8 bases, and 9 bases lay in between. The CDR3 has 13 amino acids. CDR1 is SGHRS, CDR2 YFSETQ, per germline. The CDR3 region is CASSLAQGYEQFF. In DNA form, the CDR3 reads TGCGCCAGCAGCTTGGCACAGGGCTATGAGCAGTTCTTC.

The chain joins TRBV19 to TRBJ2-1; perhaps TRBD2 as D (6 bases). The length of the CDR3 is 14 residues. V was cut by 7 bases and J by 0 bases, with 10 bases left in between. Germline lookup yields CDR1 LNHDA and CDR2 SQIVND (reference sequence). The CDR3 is CASMVGGSYNEQFF. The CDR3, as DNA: TGTGCCAGTATGGTGGGAGGCTCCTACAATGAGCAGTTCTTC.

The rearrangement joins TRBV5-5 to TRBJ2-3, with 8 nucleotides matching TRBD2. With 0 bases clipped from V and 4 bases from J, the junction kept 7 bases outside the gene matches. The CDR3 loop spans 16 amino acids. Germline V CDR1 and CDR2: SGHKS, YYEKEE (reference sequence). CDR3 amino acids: CASSLERGGGSDTQYF. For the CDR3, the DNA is TGTGCCAGCAGCTTGGAACGGGGGGGCGGATCAGATACGCAGTATTTT.

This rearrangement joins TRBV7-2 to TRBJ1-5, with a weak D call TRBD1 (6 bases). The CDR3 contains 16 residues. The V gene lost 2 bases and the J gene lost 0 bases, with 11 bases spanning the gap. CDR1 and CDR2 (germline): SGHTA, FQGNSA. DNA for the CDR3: TGTGCCAGCAGCTTATTGACAGGCGATAGCAATCAGCCCCAGCATTTT. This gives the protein CASSLLTGDSNQPQHF.

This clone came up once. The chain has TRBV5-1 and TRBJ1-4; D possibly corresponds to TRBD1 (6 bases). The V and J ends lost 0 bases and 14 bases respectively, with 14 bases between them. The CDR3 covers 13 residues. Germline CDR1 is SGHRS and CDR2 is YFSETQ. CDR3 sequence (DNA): TGCGCCAGCAGCTTGGCCCCAGGGGAAAGGCTGTTTTTT. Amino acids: CASSLAPGERLFF.

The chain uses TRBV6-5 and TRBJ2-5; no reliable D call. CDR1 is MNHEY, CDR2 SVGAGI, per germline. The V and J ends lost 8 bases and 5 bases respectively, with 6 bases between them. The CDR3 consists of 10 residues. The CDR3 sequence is CASFLETQYF. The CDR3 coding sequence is TGTGCCAGCTTCCTCGAGACCCAGTACTTC.

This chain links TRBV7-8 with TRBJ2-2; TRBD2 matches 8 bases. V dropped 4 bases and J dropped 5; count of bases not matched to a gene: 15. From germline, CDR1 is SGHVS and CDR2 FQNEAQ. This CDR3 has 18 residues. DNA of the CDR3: TGTGCCAGCAGCTCTGGGGGGCTAGCGGGTACATTAACCGGGGAGCTGTTTTTT. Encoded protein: CASSSGGLAGTLTGELFF.

CDR3 in amino acids: CASSSRTGPSNYGYTF. The CDR3 nucleotides are TGTGCCAGCAGTTCGAGGACAGGCCCCTCCAACTATGGCTACACCTTC. V usage is TRBV6-5 and J usage is TRBJ1-2, with 7 nucleotides matching TRBD1. The V gene's germline CDR1 is MNHEY and CDR2 SVGAGI. The CDR3 has 16 residues. Trimming at V came to 4 bases and at J to 2 bases, leaving 10 bases not matched to a gene.

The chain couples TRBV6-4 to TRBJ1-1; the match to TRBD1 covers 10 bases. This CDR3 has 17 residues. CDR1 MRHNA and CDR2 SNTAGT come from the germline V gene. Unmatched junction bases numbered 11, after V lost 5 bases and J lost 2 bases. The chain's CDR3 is CASSRLPGQGGNTEAFF. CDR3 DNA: TGTGCCAGCAGTAGACTCCCCGGACAGGGGGGAAACACTGAAGCTTTCTTT.

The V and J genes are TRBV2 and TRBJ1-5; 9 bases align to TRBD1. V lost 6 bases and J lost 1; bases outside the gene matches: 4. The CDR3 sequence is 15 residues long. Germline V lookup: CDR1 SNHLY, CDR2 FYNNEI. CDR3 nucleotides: TGTGCCAGCAGAATTGGGACAGGGAGCAATCAGCCCCAGCATTTT. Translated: CASRIGTGSNQPQHF.

The CDR3 spells CASRQSQVGNTIYF. CDR3 in DNA: TGTGCCAGCAGACAAAGCCAGGTGGGAAACACCATATATTTT. The rearrangement uses TRBV11-2 and TRBJ1-3; D unresolved. Trimming shortened V by 6 bases and J by 4 bases, and 13 bases separated the two germline ends. The CDR3 covers 14 residues. Germline loops: CDR1 SGHAT, CDR2 FQNNGV.

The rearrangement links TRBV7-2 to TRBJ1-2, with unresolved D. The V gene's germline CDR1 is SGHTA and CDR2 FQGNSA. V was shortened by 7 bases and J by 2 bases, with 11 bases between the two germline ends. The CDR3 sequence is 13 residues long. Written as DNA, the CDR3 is TGTGCCAGCACCGGCCGGGAGAACTATGGCTACACCTTC. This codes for CASTGRENYGYTF. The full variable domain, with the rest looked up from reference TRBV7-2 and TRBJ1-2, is GAGVSQSPSNKVTEKGKDVELRCDPISGHTALYWYRQSLGQGLEFLIYFQGNSAPDKSGLPSDRFSAERTGGSVSTLTIQRTQQEDSAVYLCASTGRENYGYTFGSGTRLTVV.

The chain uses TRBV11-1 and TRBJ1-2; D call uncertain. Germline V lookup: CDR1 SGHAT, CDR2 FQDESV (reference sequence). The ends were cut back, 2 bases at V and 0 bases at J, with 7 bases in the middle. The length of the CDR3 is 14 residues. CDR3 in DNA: TGTGCCAGCAGCTTAAATCGAGCTAACTATGGCTACACCTTC. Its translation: CASSLNRANYGYTF.

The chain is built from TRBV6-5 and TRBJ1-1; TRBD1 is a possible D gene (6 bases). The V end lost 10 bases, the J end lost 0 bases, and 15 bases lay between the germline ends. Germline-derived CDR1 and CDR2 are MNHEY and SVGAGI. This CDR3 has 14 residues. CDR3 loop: CANRDTYMNTEAFF. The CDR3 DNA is TGTGCCAACCGGGACACCTATATGAACACTGAAGCTTTCTTT.

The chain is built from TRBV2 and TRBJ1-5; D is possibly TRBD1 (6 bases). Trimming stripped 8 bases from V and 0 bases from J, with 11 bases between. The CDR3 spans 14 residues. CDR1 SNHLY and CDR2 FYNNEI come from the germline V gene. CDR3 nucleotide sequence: TGTGCCAGCCGGACAGACTATAGCAATCAGCCCCAGCATTTT. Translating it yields CASRTDYSNQPQHF.

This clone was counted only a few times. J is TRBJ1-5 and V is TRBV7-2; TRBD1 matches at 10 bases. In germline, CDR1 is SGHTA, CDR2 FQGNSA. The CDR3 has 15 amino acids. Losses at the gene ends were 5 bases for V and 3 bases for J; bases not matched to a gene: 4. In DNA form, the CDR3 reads TGTGCCAGCAGCCTCAGACAGGGGGCCAATCAGCCCCAGCATTTT. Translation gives CASSLRQGANQPQHF. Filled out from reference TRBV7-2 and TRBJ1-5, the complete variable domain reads GAGVSQSPSNKVTEKGKDVELRCDPISGHTALYWYRQSLGQGLEFLIYFQGNSAPDKSGLPSDRFSAERTGGSVSTLTIQRTQQEDSAVYLCASSLRQGANQPQHFGDGTRLSIL.